Shown below are 22 T cell receptor beta chains from a single sample sequenced in a study of PD-1 blockade in classical Hodgkin lymphoma. Measured with immunoSEQ multiplex PCR; TCRdb has only the in-frame clones, and not every one. The sample holds about 14,000 clones, about 73% seen once. All patients relapsed after autologous stem cell transplantation, and brentuximab vedotin exposure varied. Sequences were derived from peripheral blood mononuclear cells (PBMCs), sampled before the second cycle of nivolumab. Source of these receptors: a human donor with classical Hodgkin lymphoma.

This chain links TRBV7-9 with TRBJ2-5, with no clear D. CDR1 and CDR2 (germline): SEHNR, FQNEAQ (reference sequence). V lost 1 base, J lost 2 bases, and 8 bases lay in between. This CDR3 contains 14 residues. The DNA of the CDR3 is TGTGCCAGCAGCTTAGTATCCTTACAAGAGACCCAGTACTTC. It encodes CASSLVSLQETQYF.

The gene calls are TRBV4-3 and TRBJ2-7; D gene uncertain. The CDR3 loop spans 16 amino acids. V was pared by 4 bases and J by 2 bases, with 18 bases between. Germline values: CDR1 LGHNA, CDR2 YSLEER. CDR3 bases: TGCGCCAGCAGCCTAATCGGTGCAGCCCCCACCTACGAGCAGTACTTC. As protein: CASSLIGAAPTYEQYF.

The chain uses TRBV27 and TRBJ1-1; D is unclear. Germline V gene lookup returns CDR1 MNHEY and CDR2 SMNVEV (reference sequence). V was trimmed by 8 bases and J by 0 bases, leaving 13 bases between them. This CDR3 is 14 amino acids long. The CDR3 DNA is TGTGCCAGCGGGCGCCACAGTATGAACACTGAAGCTTTCTTT. This codes for CASGRHSMNTEAFF.

V usage is TRBV2 and J usage is TRBJ2-2; 9 bases map to TRBD2. Germline V gene sequence: CDR1 SNHLY, CDR2 FYNNEI. After removal of 2 bases from V and 4 bases from J, the junction contained 5 bases not matched to a gene. The CDR3 contains 16 residues. CDR3 coding DNA: TGTGCCAGCAGTGAACCTAGCGGGGTGGTCACCGGGGAGCTGTTTTTT. Translating gives CASSEPSGVVTGELFF.

The V and J genes are TRBV29-1 and TRBJ1-2; TRBD1 is a possible D gene (6 bases). V was clipped by 2 bases and J by 3 bases, with 7 bases between them. CDR1 and CDR2 (germline): SQVTM, ANQGSEA. The CDR3 has 12 residues. The CDR3 nucleotides are TGCAGCGTTGAACCAGGGGACTATGGCTACACCTTC. Translated, it gives CSVEPGDYGYTF.

V usage is TRBV28 and J usage is TRBJ2-7; 9 bases map to TRBD1. The CDR3 spans 15 residues. V shed 5 bases and J 6 bases; nucleotides not matched to a gene: 11. Germline CDR1 reads MDHEN; CDR2 reads SYDVKM. CDR3 bases: TGTGCCAGCAGTGCAACCGGGACAGGGAGGCTCGAGCAGTACTTC. Translation gives CASSATGTGRLEQYF.

The chain joins TRBV18 to TRBJ2-4; D gene uncertain. The CDR3 is 16 amino acids. Looked up from germline, CDR1 is KGHSH and CDR2 is LQKENI. Trimming left V 2 bases short and J 0 bases short, with 11 bases between. CDR3 region: CASSPFLDLAKNIQYF. As DNA, the CDR3 is TGTGCCAGCTCACCATTCCTTGACCTAGCCAAAAACATTCAGTACTTC. Using reference TRBV18 and TRBJ2-4 for the parts outside the CDR3, the full variable domain is NAGVMQNPRHLVRRRGQEARLRCSPMKGHSHVYWYRQLPEEGLKFMVYLQKENIIDESGMPKERFSAEFPKEGPSILRIQQVVRGDSAAYFCASSPFLDLAKNIQYFGAGTRLSVL.

V gene TRBV7-3 combines with J gene TRBJ1-1; no definite D call. Germline CDR1 and CDR2: SGHTA and FQGTGA. V was cut by 1 base and J by 1 base, with 13 bases left in between. There are 16 residues in the CDR3. CDR3 nucleotides: TGTGCCAGCAGCTTAAACCCAAGAGGGCGGAACACTGAAGCTTTCTTT. Translating it yields CASSLNPRGRNTEAFF.

The V gene is TRBV5-1, the J gene TRBJ2-3; D may be TRBD2 (8 bases). This CDR3 has 14 amino acids. Germline assignment: CDR1 SGHRS and CDR2 YFSETQ. V lost 8 bases and J lost 2, with 15 bases in between. The CDR3 loop is CASRGGQPTDTQYF. The CDR3 DNA is TGCGCCAGTCGGGGGGGACAGCCCACAGATACGCAGTATTTT. The full variable domain, rest sourced from reference TRBV5-1 and TRBJ2-3, is KAGVTQTPRYLIKTRGQQVTLSCSPISGHRSVSWYQQTPGQGLQFLFEYFSETQRNKGNFPGRFSGRQFSNSRSEMNVSTLELGDSALYLCASRGGQPTDTQYFGPGTRLTVL.

V gene TRBV27 combines with J gene TRBJ1-6; D ambiguous. The V gene's germline CDR1 is MNHEY and CDR2 SMNVEV (reference sequence). Trimming left V 1 base short and J 4 bases short, with 8 bases between. The CDR3 covers 15 residues. The CDR3 nucleotides read TGTGCCAGCAGTTTATACAGTACATATAATTCACCCCTCCACTTT. Protein sequence: CASSLYSTYNSPLHF.

V gene TRBV5-1 combines with J gene TRBJ1-5; D perhaps matches TRBD1 (5 bases). This CDR3 is built from 13 residues. With 2 bases removed from V and 7 bases from J, the gap between germline ends came to 10 bases. In germline, CDR1 is SGHRS, CDR2 YFSETQ. The CDR3 coding sequence is TGCGCCAGCAGCTTTGAAGGGGACCAGCCCCAGCATTTT. Translated: CASSFEGDQPQHF.

J is TRBJ1-3 and V is TRBV5-6, with TRBD1 as a possible D gene (5 bases). Germline lookup yields CDR1 SGHDT and CDR2 YYEEEE. This CDR3 is 13 amino acids long. Trimming took 3 bases from V and 4 from J, leaving 8 bases between them. CDR3 in DNA: TGTGCCAGCAGCTCCCGGGGGGGAAACACCATATATTTT. The encoded protein is CASSSRGGNTIYF.

The J gene is TRBJ2-3, the V gene TRBV5-1; D gene ambiguous. The V end was cut by 4 bases, the J end by 0 bases, with 12 bases between. Germline assignment: CDR1 SGHRS and CDR2 YFSETQ. This CDR3 has 15 amino acids. The CDR3 nucleotides read TGCGCCAGCAGCCCCAACGGACCTAGCACAGATACGCAGTATTTT. Its protein product is CASSPNGPSTDTQYF. The variable domain in full, with the rest retrieved from reference TRBV5-1 and TRBJ2-3, is KAGVTQTPRYLIKTRGQQVTLSCSPISGHRSVSWYQQTPGQGLQFLFEYFSETQRNKGNFPGRFSGRQFSNSRSEMNVSTLELGDSALYLCASSPNGPSTDTQYFGPGTRLTVL.

The V and J genes are TRBV10-2 and TRBJ2-1; TRBD2 matches at 9 bases. In germline, CDR1 is WSHSY, CDR2 SAAADI. The length of the CDR3 is 15 residues. Germline trimming cut 2 bases from V and 15 bases from J; bases unmatched to any gene: 14. CDR3 sequence: CASSEALRAGGLVFF. Written as DNA, the CDR3 is TGCGCCAGCAGTGAGGCGCTTAGGGCGGGGGGGCTTGTGTTCTTC.

This sequence joins TRBV19 and TRBJ1-5, with 7 bases matching TRBD1. Germline V gene sequence: CDR1 LNHDA, CDR2 SQIVND (reference sequence). CDR3 length equals 14 residues. The V segment lost 2 bases and the J segment 8 bases; nucleotides outside the gene matches: 6. Written as DNA, the CDR3 is TGTGCCAGTAGTATATTGTCAGGGGGTGAGCCCCAGCATTTT. Translating it yields CASSILSGGEPQHF. The whole variable domain, filled in from reference TRBV19 and TRBJ1-5, reads DGGITQSPKYLFRKEGQNVTLSCEQNLNHDAMYWYRQDPGQGLRLIYYSQIVNDFQKGDIAEGYSVSREKKESFPLTVTSAQKNPTAFYLCASSILSGGEPQHFGDGTRLSIL.

The chain has TRBV23-1 and TRBJ1-6; no definite D call. TRBV23-1 counts as an open reading frame of uncertain function. The CDR3 is 14 amino acids. The V end was cut by 3 bases, the J end by 11 bases, with 14 bases between. The DNA of the CDR3 is TGCGCCAGCAGTCATAACCCATTTAGCCCACCCCTCCACTTT. Translation: CASSHNPFSPPLHF.

This chain connects TRBV18 to TRBJ2-7; D not resolved. Germline lookup yields CDR1 KGHSH and CDR2 LQKENI. The CDR3 is 13 amino acids. V dropped 1 base and J dropped 5 bases, with 9 bases sitting between them. CDR3 bases: TGTGCCAGCTCACCACTTCCGGGCCACGAGCAGTACTTC. As protein: CASSPLPGHEQYF.

This rearrangement joins TRBV5-4 to TRBJ2-2; TRBD1 matches 7 bases. Trimming at V came to 5 bases and at J to 1 base, leaving 2 bases not matched to a gene. The CDR3 contains 14 residues. Germline lookup yields CDR1 SGHNT and CDR2 YYREEE (reference sequence). Here the CDR3 DNA reads TGTGCCAGCAGTAGACAGGGGAACACCGGGGAGCTGTTTTTT. It specifies CASSRQGNTGELFF.

The chain recombines TRBV7-2 with TRBJ1-5, with TRBD1 matching over 8 bases. Losses at the gene ends were 1 base for V and 5 bases for J; bases not matched to a gene: 4. The length of the CDR3 is 15 residues. CDR1 is SGHTA and CDR2 is FQGNSA in the germline V gene. The CDR3 region has the DNA TGTGCCAGCAGCTTAGGCAGGGGGCGATATCAGCCCCAGCATTTT. It is translated as CASSLGRGRYQPQHF.

The rearrangement links TRBV11-2 to TRBJ2-1; D perhaps matches TRBD2 (6 bases). Germline values: CDR1 SGHAT, CDR2 FQNNGV. This CDR3 comprises 14 residues. V shed 3 bases and J shed 7 bases, with 13 bases lying between them. The CDR3 DNA sequence: TGTGCCAGCAGCTTTAGCGGTTGGGAAAATGAGCAGTTCTTC. Amino acid sequence: CASSFSGWENEQFF.

Concerning this clone itself: Other DNA sequences in the same sample also yield this CDR3. This rearrangement joins TRBV9 to TRBJ2-5, with 7 bases aligning to TRBD1. This CDR3 has 13 amino acids. CDR1 and CDR2 (germline): SGDLS, YYNGEE. After removal of 2 bases from V and 4 bases from J, the junction contained 2 bases not matched to a gene. The CDR3 nucleotides read TGTGCCAGCAGCGTGACAGGGAGAGAGACCCAGTACTTC. It codes for CASSVTGRETQYF.

The rearrangement uses TRBV5-6 and TRBJ1-1; D not certain. Trimming took 3 bases from V and 1 from J, leaving 13 bases between them. This CDR3 region has 15 residues. Looked up from germline, CDR1 is SGHDT and CDR2 is YYEEEE. The CDR3 here is CASSSRAAGNTEAFF. The CDR3 DNA sequence: TGTGCCAGCAGCTCGCGCGCAGCAGGGAACACTGAAGCTTTCTTT. The variable domain in full, with the rest retrieved from reference TRBV5-6 and TRBJ1-1, is DAGVTQSPTHLIKTRGQQVTLRCSPKSGHDTVSWYQQALGQGPQFIFQYYEEEERQRGNFPDRFSGHQFPNYSSELNVNALLLGDSALYLCASSSRAAGNTEAFFGQGTRLTVV.